This entry concerns a single T cell receptor beta chain. Germline CDR1 reads LGHDT; CDR2 reads YNNKEL (reference sequence). This CDR3 is 14 amino acids long. With 3 bases removed from V and 5 bases from J, the gap between germline ends came to 13 bases. This entry belongs to a study of blood T cell repertoires in COVID-19. On the study more broadly: COVID-19 samples collected from the United States, Italy and Spain covered acute and convalescent phases.

Using immunoSEQ multiplex PCR, the repertoire was profiled, and TCRdb retains in-frame clones only, with some absent. The table includes 250,000 to 350,000 clones, about 83% detected once. Material: PBMCs or T cells enriched from blood (not recorded which). The source of this sequence is a woman between 35 and 50 years old who had recovered from COVID-19. This chain links TRBV3-1 (or the pseudogene TRBV3-2) with TRBJ2-5, with a tentative D call TRBD2 (6 bases). The DNA of the CDR3 is TGTGCCAGCAGCCAGACAGTAGGAGGGGAGACCCAGTACTTC. Amino acids: CASSQTVGGETQYF.